A single sample is the source of the 14 T cell receptor beta chains below, sequenced in a study of radiotherapy plus CTLA-4 blockade in lung cancer. The repertoire was sequenced with immunoSEQ multiplex PCR; TCRdb's copy has only in-frame clones and lacks some. The sample yields tens of thousands of clones, 77% seen once. Sequences were derived from peripheral blood, sampled from a patient treated with radiotherapy plus ipilimumab. The receptor source for this set is a human donor with non-small cell lung cancer who had a partial response to radiotherapy plus ipilimumab.

The genes are TRBV27 and TRBJ1-5; 10 nucleotides align to TRBD1. The junction had 3 bases not matched to a gene; V was cut back by 10 bases and J by 6 bases. Germline CDR1 reads MNHEY; CDR2 reads SMNVEV (reference sequence). The CDR3 consists of 12 residues. CDR3 bases: TGTGCCACCGGGACAGGGGTTCAGCCCCAGCATTTT. Its translation is CATGTGVQPQHF.

V usage is TRBV5-1 and J usage is TRBJ2-1; D possibly corresponds to TRBD2 (6 bases). Germline values: CDR1 SGHRS, CDR2 YFSETQ. CDR3 length: 13 amino acids. Trimming left V 1 base short and J 8 bases short, with 10 bases between. CDR3 sequence reads: CASSLNGDYEQFF. The DNA of the CDR3 is TGCGCCAGCAGCTTGAACGGGGACTATGAGCAGTTCTTC. Full variable domain (missing parts from reference TRBV5-1 and TRBJ2-1): KAGVTQTPRYLIKTRGQQVTLSCSPISGHRSVSWYQQTPGQGLQFLFEYFSETQRNKGNFPGRFSGRQFSNSRSEMNVSTLELGDSALYLCASSLNGDYEQFFGPGTRLTVL.

CDR3 sequence (DNA): TGCGCCAGCAGCTCGGGACAGATTCCGAGCTCTAGTAATTCACCCCTCCACTTT. Translated: CASSSGQIPSSSNSPLHF. This chain links TRBV5-1 with TRBJ1-6; 7 bases line up with TRBD1. This CDR3 has 18 residues. The ends lost 3 bases at V and 6 bases at J; junction bases unmatched: 15. Germline values: CDR1 SGHRS, CDR2 YFSETQ.

J is TRBJ1-1 and V is TRBV9; D is perhaps TRBD1 (6 bases). The CDR3 length is 17 residues. In germline, CDR1 is SGDLS, CDR2 YYNGEE. V was cut by 0 bases and J by 0 bases, with 15 bases left in between. The CDR3 coding sequence is TGTGCCAGCAGCGTAGCCAGGGGACCGGGTCTGAACACTGAAGCTTTCTTT. Its protein is CASSVARGPGLNTEAFF.

This chain uses TRBV28 with TRBJ1-5; 7 positions agree with TRBD1. This CDR3 is built from 16 residues. Per the germline V gene, CDR1 is MDHEN and CDR2 is SYDVKM. Trimming took 6 bases from V and 6 from J; bases not matched to a gene: 14. CDR3 sequence: CASSSPTGILGQPQHF. Written as DNA, the CDR3 is TGTGCCAGCAGCTCGCCGACAGGGATCTTGGGTCAGCCCCAGCATTTT.

Here the CDR3 reads CASSHVGTGGDTQFF. The CDR3 DNA follows: TGTGCCAGCAGTCACGTCGGGACAGGTGGGGATACGCAGTTCTTC. The chain carries TRBV6-5 and TRBJ2-1, with 8 bases matching TRBD1. The CDR3 sequence is 15 residues long. The germline CDR1 and CDR2 sequences are MNHEY and SVGAGI. J lost 12 bases, V lost 5 bases, and 15 bases had no gene match.

This clone has just a few counts. The chain is built from TRBV6-1 and TRBJ2-2; tentatively, D is TRBD1 (5 bases). Germline CDR1 and CDR2: MNHNS and SASEGT. This CDR3 spans 12 amino acids. V shed 7 bases and J shed 3 bases, with 6 bases lying between them. CDR3 protein: CASTRDTGELFF. The CDR3 DNA follows: TGTGCCAGCACCAGGGACACCGGGGAGCTGTTTTTT.

The chain employs TRBV6-5 and TRBJ2-1; 9 positions agree with TRBD1. Trimming at V came to 6 bases and at J to 2 bases, leaving 5 bases not matched to a gene. The germline CDR1 and CDR2 sequences are MNHEY and SVGAGI. The CDR3 covers 15 residues. CDR3 protein: CASSFTGGPYNEQFF. The CDR3, as DNA: TGTGCCAGCAGCTTCACAGGGGGCCCCTACAATGAGCAGTTCTTC.

This chain links TRBV27 with TRBJ2-7; perhaps TRBD1 as D (6 bases). Germline CDR1 MNHEY, CDR2 SMNVEV (reference sequence). Trimming pared 7 bases from V and 2 bases from J, leaving 15 bases between. This CDR3 spans 14 amino acids. CDR3 residues: CASNSQGKAYEQYF. The CDR3 DNA reads as TGTGCCAGCAACTCACAGGGTAAGGCCTACGAGCAGTACTTC.

The sample holds one count of this clone. The chain couples TRBV19 to TRBJ2-5, with D perhaps matching TRBD1 (5 bases). The CDR3 runs to 15 residues. The V and J ends lost 5 bases and 5 bases respectively, with 18 bases between them. The germline V gene has CDR1 LNHDA and CDR2 SQIVND (reference sequence). This CDR3 is CASSQLPGLGETQYF. CDR3 DNA: TGTGCCAGTAGTCAGCTCCCAGGGCTTGGGGAGACCCAGTACTTC.

The chain links TRBV7-9 to TRBJ2-5; tentatively, D is TRBD2 (5 bases). The CDR3 is made up of 12 amino acids. Germline V lookup: CDR1 SEHNR, CDR2 FQNEAQ (reference sequence). Trimming left V 5 bases short and J 7 bases short, with 11 bases between. The CDR3 is CASSPPGGTQYF. CDR3 sequence (DNA): TGTGCCAGCAGCCCTCCCGGAGGGACCCAGTACTTC.

This clone has just a few counts. The chain couples TRBV4-3 to TRBJ1-5, with D possibly being TRBD1 (5 bases). This CDR3 spans 15 amino acids. Between the trimmed V and J ends, which lost 0 bases and 5 bases, there was a span of 11 bases. Per the germline V gene, CDR1 is LGHNA and CDR2 is YSLEER. The CDR3, as DNA: TGCGCCAGCAGCCAAGAACGCGGGGACTATCAGCCCCAGCATTTT. It yields the protein CASSQERGDYQPQHF.

The genes are TRBV28 and TRBJ2-7; D not resolved. Looked up from germline, CDR1 is MDHEN and CDR2 is SYDVKM. V was trimmed by 6 bases and J by 7 bases, leaving 13 bases between them. The CDR3 runs to 12 residues. The CDR3 spells CASSQAPSEQYF. The CDR3 region has the DNA TGTGCCAGCAGCCAGGCCCCCTCTGAGCAGTACTTC.

The chain uses TRBV9 and TRBJ2-7; 7 positions match TRBD1. The CDR3 is 15 residues long. CDR1 is SGDLS, CDR2 YYNGEE, per germline. V shed 3 bases and J 0 bases; nucleotides not matched to a gene: 6. CDR3 region: CASSGGQLSSYEQYF. The DNA for the CDR3 is TGTGCCAGCAGCGGGGGACAGCTAAGCTCCTACGAGCAGTACTTC.